This is a list of T cell receptor beta chains from one sample in a study of OX40 agonist ivuxolimab in advanced cancers. Produced via immunoSEQ multiplex PCR; TCRdb's table is partial and in-frame only. The sample carries fewer than 75,000 clones, about 87% recorded once. The sequencing used CD4+ or CD8+ T cells sorted from blood, collected in a trial of the OX40 agonist ivuxolimab. Receptors were obtained from an adult with an advanced solid tumor such as melanoma, head and neck, liver or kidney cancer. The CDR3 runs from the conserved cysteine through the conserved F or W. Each record gives: J gene, V gene, D gene, clone size, CDR3 protein, CDR3 DNA. D genes are given only for firm matches. Clone size is stated in some rows and not others, as once, few, many or a class when expanded.

J gene: TRBJ1-5; V gene: TRBV5-1; D gene: NA; clone size: once; CDR3 protein: CASSLAGQTNQPQHF; CDR3 DNA: TGCGCCAGCAGCTTGGCGGGGCAGACTAATCAGCCCCAGCATTTT
J gene: TRBJ1-1; V gene: TRBV7-2; D gene: NA; clone size: NA; CDR3 protein: CASSFYWVNTEAFF; CDR3 DNA: TGTGCCAGCAGCTTCTACTGGGTGAACACTGAAGCTTTCTTT
J gene: TRBJ1-2; V gene: TRBV5-1; D gene: TRBD1; clone size: NA; CDR3 protein: CASSLEKGAYGYTF; CDR3 DNA: TGCGCCAGCAGCTTGGAGAAGGGGGCCTATGGCTACACCTTC
J gene: TRBJ1-5; V gene: TRBV2; D gene: NA; clone size: NA; CDR3 protein: CASSPWDALASNQPQHF; CDR3 DNA: TGTGCCAGCAGTCCTTGGGACGCCCTTGCGAGCAATCAGCCCCAGCATTTT
J gene: TRBJ1-1; V gene: TRBV7-3; D gene: TRBD1; clone size: NA; CDR3 protein: CASSLTLAGGKQNTEAFF; CDR3 DNA: TGTGCCAGCAGCTTAACGCTGGCAGGGGGCAAGCAGAACACTGAAGCTTTCTTT
J gene: TRBJ2-5; V gene: TRBV4-1; D gene: TRBD1; clone size: NA; CDR3 protein: CASSRLDRGEETQYF; CDR3 DNA: TGCGCCAGCAGCCGATTAGACAGGGGGGAAGAGACCCAGTACTTC
J gene: TRBJ2-1; V gene: TRBV28; D gene: NA; clone size: NA; CDR3 protein: CASSSNNEQFF; CDR3 DNA: TGTGCCAGCAGTTCGAACAATGAGCAGTTCTTC
J gene: TRBJ2-1; V gene: TRBV18; D gene: NA; clone size: NA; CDR3 protein: CASSRGEAEQFF; CDR3 DNA: TGTGCCAGCTCCCGAGGGGAGGCTGAGCAGTTCTTC
J gene: TRBJ2-1; V gene: TRBV6-1; D gene: TRBD1; clone size: NA; CDR3 protein: CASRVDRGSYNEQFF; CDR3 DNA: TGTGCCAGCAGGGTAGACAGGGGATCCTACAATGAGCAGTTCTTC
J gene: TRBJ2-7; V gene: TRBV5-4; D gene: TRBD2; clone size: NA; CDR3 protein: CASSRGLDSPREQYF; CDR3 DNA: TGTGCCAGCAGCCGCGGACTAGACTCACCTCGGGAGCAGTACTTC
J gene: TRBJ2-5; V gene: TRBV6-5; D gene: NA; clone size: few; CDR3 protein: CASSSDPGETQYF; CDR3 DNA: TGTGCCAGCAGCAGTGACCCAGGAGAGACCCAGTACTTC
J gene: TRBJ2-1; V gene: TRBV16; D gene: TRBD2; clone size: NA; CDR3 protein: CASTTFWASGHNEQFF; CDR3 DNA: TGTGCCAGCACCACATTTTGGGCTAGCGGGCACAATGAGCAGTTCTTC
J gene: TRBJ1-2; V gene: TRBV30; D gene: TRBD1; clone size: once; CDR3 protein: CAGSTGAFYGYTF; CDR3 DNA: TGTGCCGGGAGTACAGGGGCCTTCTATGGCTACACCTTC
J gene: TRBJ1-1; V gene: TRBV6-4; D gene: NA; clone size: NA; CDR3 protein: CASSPNPANTEAFF; CDR3 DNA: TGTGCCAGCAGCCCTAACCCTGCTAACACTGAAGCTTTCTTT
J gene: TRBJ2-2; V gene: TRBV11-2; D gene: NA; clone size: NA; CDR3 protein: CASSLPVGALFF; CDR3 DNA: TGTGCCAGCAGCCTCCCCGTGGGGGCGCTGTTTTTT
J gene: TRBJ2-1; V gene: TRBV7-2; D gene: NA; clone size: NA; CDR3 protein: CASSFVWDNEQFF; CDR3 DNA: TGTGCCAGCAGCTTTGTTTGGGACAATGAGCAGTTCTTC
J gene: TRBJ1-5; V gene: TRBV7-8; D gene: NA; clone size: NA; CDR3 protein: CASSLPEPLSNQPQHF; CDR3 DNA: TGTGCCAGCAGCTTACCAGAACCACTTAGCAATCAGCCCCAGCATTTT
J gene: TRBJ1-3; V gene: TRBV5-4; D gene: NA; clone size: once; CDR3 protein: CASSAASDSGNTIYF; CDR3 DNA: TGTGCCAGCAGCGCCGCATCAGACTCTGGAAACACCATATATTTT
J gene: TRBJ1-2; V gene: TRBV2; D gene: NA; clone size: NA; CDR3 protein: CASKQNREGGYGYTF; CDR3 DNA: TGTGCCAGCAAACAGAACCGGGAGGGGGGCTATGGCTACACCTTC
J gene: TRBJ1-5; V gene: TRBV6-1; D gene: NA; clone size: few; CDR3 protein: CASSEVWGLNQPQHF; CDR3 DNA: TGTGCCAGCAGTGAAGTGTGGGGGCTTAATCAGCCCCAGCATTTT
J gene: TRBJ1-6; V gene: TRBV27; D gene: NA; clone size: NA; CDR3 protein: CASSLLGTSSSPLHF; CDR3 DNA: TGTGCCAGCAGTTTACTGGGCACGAGTTCTTCACCCCTCCACTTT
J gene: TRBJ1-2; V gene: TRBV6-5; D gene: NA; clone size: NA; CDR3 protein: CASSSPATGVRGYTF; CDR3 DNA: TGTGCCAGCAGTTCTCCAGCAACTGGAGTGAGAGGCTACACCTTC